This T cell receptor beta chain was retrieved from a study of shared clonotypes between healthy human individuals. Study-level information: CD4 naive and memory got three plates each, CD8 naive two, CD8 memory one.

Trimming cost V 7 bases and J 0 bases, with 9 bases left between them. This CDR3 is built from 13 residues. Germline V lookup: CDR1 MNHNS, CDR2 SASEGT. Profiled with immunoSEQ multiplex PCR; TCRdb holds only in-frame clones, not every one. The sample has some 2.1 million clones; roughly 96% are singletons. This TCR was sampled from a man in his late teens or twenties in good health. The sequenced material came from naive CD4+ T cells sorted from blood. Subset defined: CD45RA+ positively selected. The chain carries TRBV6-1 and TRBJ1-2; D is unclear. DNA for the CDR3: TGTGCCAGCACCCCAAGCGCTAACTATGGCTACACCTTC. Its translation is CASTPSANYGYTF.